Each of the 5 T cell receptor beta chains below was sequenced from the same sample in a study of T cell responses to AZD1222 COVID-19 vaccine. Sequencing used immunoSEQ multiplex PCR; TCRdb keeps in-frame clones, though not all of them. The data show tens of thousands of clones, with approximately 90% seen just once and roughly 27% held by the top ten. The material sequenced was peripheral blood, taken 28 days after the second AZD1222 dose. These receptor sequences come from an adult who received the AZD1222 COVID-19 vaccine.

As DNA, the CDR3 is TGTGCCAGCAGCTTAGCTGACCGGAGCTCTGGAAACACCATATATTTT. Its protein is CASSLADRSSGNTIYF. The chain is built from TRBV11-2 and TRBJ1-3; no firm D call. Germline V lookup: CDR1 SGHAT, CDR2 FQNNGV. The CDR3 totals 16 residues. V was trimmed by 1 base and J by 0 bases, leaving 10 bases between them.

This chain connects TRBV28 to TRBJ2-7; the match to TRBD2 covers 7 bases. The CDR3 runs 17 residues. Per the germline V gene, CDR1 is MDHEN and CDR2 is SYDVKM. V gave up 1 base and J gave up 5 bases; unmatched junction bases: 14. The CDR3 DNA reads TGTGCCAGCAGTTTATCGAAGGGGAGGGTCGGCAGGGACGAGCAGTACTTC. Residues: CASSLSKGRVGRDEQYF.

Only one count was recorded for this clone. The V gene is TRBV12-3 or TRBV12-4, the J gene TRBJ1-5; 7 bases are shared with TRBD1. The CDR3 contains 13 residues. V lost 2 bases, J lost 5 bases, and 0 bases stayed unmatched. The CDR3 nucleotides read TGTGCCAGCAGTTTAACAGGGGATCAGCCCCAGCATTTT. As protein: CASSLTGDQPQHF.

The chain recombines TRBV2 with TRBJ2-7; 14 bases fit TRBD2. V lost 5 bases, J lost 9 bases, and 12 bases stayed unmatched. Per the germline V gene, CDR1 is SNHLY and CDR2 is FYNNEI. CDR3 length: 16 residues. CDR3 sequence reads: CASSPPRGTSGSRQYF. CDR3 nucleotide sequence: TGTGCCAGCAGTCCTCCCCGGGGGACTAGCGGGAGTCGGCAGTACTTC. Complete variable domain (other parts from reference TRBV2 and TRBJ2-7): EPEVTQTPSHQVTQMGQEVILRCVPISNHLYFYWYRQILGQKVEFLVSFYNNEISEKSEIFDDQFSVERPDGSNFTLKIRSTKLEDSAMYFCASSPPRGTSGSRQYFGPGTRLTVT.

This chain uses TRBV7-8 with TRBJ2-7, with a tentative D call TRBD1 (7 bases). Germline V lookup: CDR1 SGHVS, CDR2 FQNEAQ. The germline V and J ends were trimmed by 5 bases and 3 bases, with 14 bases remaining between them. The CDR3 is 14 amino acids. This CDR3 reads CASSPGDSFYEQYF. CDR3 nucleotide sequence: TGTGCCAGCAGCCCGGGGGACAGCTTCTACGAGCAGTACTTC.